The TCR beta chain described here comes from a study of blood T cell repertoires in COVID-19 (dated by TCRdb to the early 2020s). Study-wide context: Samples covering the acute and convalescent phases of COVID-19 were provided by collaborators in the United States, Italy and Spain. The prospective study material was composed of cDNA or gDNA derived from T cells, B-cell-depleted T cells, or PBMCs. Deeply sampled blood TCRbeta repertoires from subjects exposed to, actively infected with, or recovered from COVID-19 were included in the dataset. The repertoires were released in a freely available public database intended as a resource for research on the immune response to SARS-CoV-2. Samples were obtained from the ongoing ImmuneRACE study (first 160 participants) and from about 1,300 subjects provided by 6 global collaborators. Nearly every sample came with metadata listing a de-identified subject ID, COVID-19 status, age in years and sex. HLA class I and class II types, where available, came from metadata supplied by the sample provider rather than from assay-based typing.

TCRbeta CDR3 regions were amplified from genomic DNA by means of the immunoSEQ Assay, a bias-controlled multiplex PCR. As for how the authors treated the data: The number of nucleated cells in each sample was estimated by amplification of reference gene primers within the assay. Sequence reads were collapsed and filtered to measure the absolute abundance of every unique TCRbeta CDR3 rearrangement. For each sample, productive Simpson clonality was calculated as the square root of Simpson's diversity index over productive rearrangements. TCRdb re-hosts the immuneACCESS table, in-frame sequences only. Its copies lack some clones; in the studies checked, an unresolved V gene accounts for under half of them, and the cause for the rest is not known. The V and J calls and clone size were taken over from that table, and D and trimming were inferred from the DNA. The sample records 150,000 to 200,000 clones, 80% of which are singletons. Less than 6% of the sample belongs to the ten largest clones.

What the work shows at the level of the full study, not this receptor alone: The amount of clinical and demographic metadata varied by source and participant and was provided uncurated.

Concerning this clone itself: It has no known antigen specificity. No clone much larger than this one lies a single base away; base qualities are absent.

Participants in the prospective study were enrolled through a virtual design, were aged about 18 to 100 years, and lived in 24 United States geographic areas. Cohort assignment in the prospective study relied on participant-reported clinical history from a screening survey and a study questionnaire. Recovered participants in ImmuneRACE Cohort 3 were defined by two consecutive negative NP/OP PCR tests, clearance by a healthcare professional, or resolution of symptoms. Each participant in the prospective study had whole blood, serum and a nasopharyngeal or oropharyngeal swab collected by mobile phlebotomists. Participants in the prospective study had the option to provide additional blood draws and questionnaires over an approximately 2-month period. Prospective study blood samples were shipped either frozen or at room temperature before DNA extraction. The sequence was collected from a man in his forties who had recovered from COVID-19. What was sequenced was PBMCs or T cells enriched from blood (not recorded which).

CDR3 reads: CAWTGDRSNQPQHF. The DNA sequence follows: TGTGCCTGGACCGGGGATAGGAGCAATCAGCCCCAGCATTTT. This sequence uses TRBV30 and TRBJ1-5; the D gene is not confidently resolved. V sheds 4 bases and J sheds 1 base, leaving 11 bases between their ends. According to the germline V gene (reference sequence), CDR1 reads GTSNPN and CDR2 reads SVGIG. CDR3 length: 14 amino acids, cysteine to phenylalanine. Here the CDR3 DNA is all that survives: 42 bases in frame from base 1.